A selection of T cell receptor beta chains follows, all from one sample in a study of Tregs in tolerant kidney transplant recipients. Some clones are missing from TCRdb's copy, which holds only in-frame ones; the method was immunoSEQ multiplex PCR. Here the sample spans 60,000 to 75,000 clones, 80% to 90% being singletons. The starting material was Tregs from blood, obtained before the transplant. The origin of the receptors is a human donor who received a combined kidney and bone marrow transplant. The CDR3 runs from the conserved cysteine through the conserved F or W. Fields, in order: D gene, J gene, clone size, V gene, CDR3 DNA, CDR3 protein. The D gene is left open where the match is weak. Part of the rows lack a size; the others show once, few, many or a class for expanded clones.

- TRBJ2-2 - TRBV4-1 TGCGCCAGCAGCCAAGAGGACCAGACGAGGCTGTTTTTT CASSQEDQTRLFF
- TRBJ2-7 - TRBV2 TGTGCCAGCAGTGAATTAGCAGGGACCTACGAGCAGTACTTC CASSELAGTYEQYF
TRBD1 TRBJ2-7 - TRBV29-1 TGCAGCGTTGCAAGGTGGGGACAGGGATACGAGCAGTACTTC CSVARWGQGYEQYF
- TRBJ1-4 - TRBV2 TGTGCCAGCGACAGGATCTACTCAACTAATGAAAAACTGTTTTTT CASDRIYSTNEKLFF
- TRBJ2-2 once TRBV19 TGTGCCAGTAGTATGCGGGGGCAGGGGTCCGGGGAGCTGTTTTTT CASSMRGQGSGELFF
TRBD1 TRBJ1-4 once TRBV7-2 TGTGCCAGCAGCCCCCGGGGACAGGGTGATGCCTTTGAAAAACTGTTTTTT CASSPRGQGDAFEKLFF
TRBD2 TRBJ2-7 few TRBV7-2 TGTGCCAGCAGCTTATGGCTAGCGGGAGCCTACGAGCAGTACTTC CASSLWLAGAYEQYF
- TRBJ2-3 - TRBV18 TGTGCCAGCTCACCTCTAGCGCCTGGCACAGATACGCAGTATTTT CASSPLAPGTDTQYF
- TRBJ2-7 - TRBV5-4 TGTGCCAGCAGCTTGGCGAGGGGCCTTGACTACGAGCAGTACTTC CASSLARGLDYEQYF
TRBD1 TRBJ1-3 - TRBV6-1 TGTGCCAGCCGGTCTAGGGGGCTTGGAAACACCATATATTTT CASRSRGLGNTIYF
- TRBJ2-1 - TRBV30 TGTGCCTGGAGTTTCGACAATGAGCAGTTCTTC CAWSFDNEQFF
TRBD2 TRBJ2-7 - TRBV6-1 TGTGCCAGCAGTAGCGGGAGTTTCGGGGTCTACGAGCAGTACTTC CASSSGSFGVYEQYF
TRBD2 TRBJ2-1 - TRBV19 TGTGCCAGTATGGGACCGGGACTAGCCTCCGGCAATGAGCAGTTCTTC CASMGPGLASGNEQFF
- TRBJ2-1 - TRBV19 TGTGCCACAAAACCTAAGGGACTTTCTCGGGTGGATGAGCAGTTCTTC CATKPKGLSRVDEQFF
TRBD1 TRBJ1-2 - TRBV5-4 TGTGCCAGCAGCTCCCCCTTGACCGGGACAGGGCGGGGCTACACCTTC CASSSPLTGTGRGYTF
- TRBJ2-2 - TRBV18 TGTGCCAGCTCAGTTGAACAACCAGCGAACACCGGGGAGCTGTTTTTT CASSVEQPANTGELFF
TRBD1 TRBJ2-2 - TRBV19 TGTGCCAGTAAGGGGGCAGAGGTGTCTGGGGAGCTGTTTTTT CASKGAEVSGELFF
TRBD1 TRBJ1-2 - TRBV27 TGTGCCAGCAGTCCCTCGGACAGGGGCTATGGCTACACCTTC CASSPSDRGYGYTF
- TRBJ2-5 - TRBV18 TGTGCCAGCTCACAGGGAAGGGTCCAAGAGACCCAGTACTTC CASSQGRVQETQYF
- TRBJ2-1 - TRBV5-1 TGCGCCAGCAGCTTCGGTGCTAGCTCCTACAATGAGCAGTTCTTC CASSFGASSYNEQFF
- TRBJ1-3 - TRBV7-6 TGTGCCAGCAGTGGATTCTCTGGAAACACCATATATTTT CASSGFSGNTIYF
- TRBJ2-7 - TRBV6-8 TGTGCCAGCAGTTACTGGGCAGGTTTCGAGCAGTACTTC CASSYWAGFEQYF
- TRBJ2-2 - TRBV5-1 TGCGCCAGCAGCTTGCTAGGGGACGGCGGGGAGCTGTTTTTT CASSLLGDGGELFF
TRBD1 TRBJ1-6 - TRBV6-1 TGTGCCAGCACTCTGGGTGGACAGGCGGGAGCACCCCTCCACTTT CASTLGGQAGAPLHF
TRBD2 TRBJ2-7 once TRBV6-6 TGTGCCAGCAATGGCGGGGGGAGCGAGCAGTACTTC CASNGGGSEQYF
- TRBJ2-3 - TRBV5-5 TGTGCCAGCAGCCGGAGGATGGCGGGTAGCACAGATACGCAGTATTTT CASSRRMAGSTDTQYF
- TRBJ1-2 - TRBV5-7 TGTGCCAGCAGCTTGGAATATCGGGGGACTAACTATGGCTACACCTTC CASSLEYRGTNYGYTF
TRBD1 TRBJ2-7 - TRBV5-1 TGCGCCAGCAGCTCTTTGACAGGGGGCCTCGGGGAGCAGTACTTC CASSSLTGGLGEQYF
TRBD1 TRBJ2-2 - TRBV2 TGTGCCAGCAGACCGACAGGGCCGACCGGGGAGCTGTTTTTT CASRPTGPTGELFF
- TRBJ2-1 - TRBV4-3 TGCGCCAGCAGCCAAGTTGTAGGCGGGATGGAGTTCTTC CASSQVVGGMEFF
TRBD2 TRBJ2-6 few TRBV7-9 TGTGCCAGCAGCTCGGGGGGGAAAACCACCTCTGGGGCCAACGTCCTGACTTTC CASSSGGKTTSGANVLTF
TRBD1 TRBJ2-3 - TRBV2 TGTGCCAGCAAACTCCTTCCTGACAGGGCCCTCACAGATACGCAGTATTTT CASKLLPDRALTDTQYF
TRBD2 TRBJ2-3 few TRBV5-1 TGCGCCAGCAGCACGGGACTAGCGGGGGGCACAGATACGCAGTATTTT CASSTGLAGGTDTQYF
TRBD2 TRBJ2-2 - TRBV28 TGTGCCAGCAGCCCCAGCGGGAGGTTTGCCGGGGAGCTGTTTTTT CASSPSGRFAGELFF
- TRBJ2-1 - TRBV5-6 TGTGCCAGCAGCCGTATCCGGACGACAGCCTACAATGAGCAGTTCTTC CASSRIRTTAYNEQFF
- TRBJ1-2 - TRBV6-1 TGTGCCAGCAGGGGGTGGACAGTATTTGGCTACACCTTC CASRGWTVFGYTF
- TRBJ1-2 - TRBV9 TGTGCCAGCAGCGTCTCCAGGGGTCTGGGCTACACCTTC CASSVSRGLGYTF
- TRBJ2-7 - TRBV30 TGTGCCTGGACCCCCTCAGGTAGCTCGACCTACGAGCAGTACTTC CAWTPSGSSTYEQYF
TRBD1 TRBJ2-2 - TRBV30 TGTGCCTGGAAGGACAGGTATGGCTCCGGGGAGCTGTTTTTT CAWKDRYGSGELFF
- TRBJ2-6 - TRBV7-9 TGTGCCAGCAGCTTACAAACTGGGGCCAACGTCCTGACTTTC CASSLQTGANVLTF
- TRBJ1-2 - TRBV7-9 TGTGCCAGCAGCTTAGACGGGGCGAACTATGGCTACACCTTC CASSLDGANYGYTF
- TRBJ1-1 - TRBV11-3 TGTGCCAGCAGCTTAGGGCCGAACACTGAAGCTTTCTTT CASSLGPNTEAFF
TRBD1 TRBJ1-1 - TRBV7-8 TGTGCCAGCAGCCTATACAGGGGGGACACTGAAGCTTTCTTT CASSLYRGDTEAFF
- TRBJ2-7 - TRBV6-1 TGTGCCAGCAGTGAAAGCCCGGTTGAGCAGTACTTC CASSESPVEQYF